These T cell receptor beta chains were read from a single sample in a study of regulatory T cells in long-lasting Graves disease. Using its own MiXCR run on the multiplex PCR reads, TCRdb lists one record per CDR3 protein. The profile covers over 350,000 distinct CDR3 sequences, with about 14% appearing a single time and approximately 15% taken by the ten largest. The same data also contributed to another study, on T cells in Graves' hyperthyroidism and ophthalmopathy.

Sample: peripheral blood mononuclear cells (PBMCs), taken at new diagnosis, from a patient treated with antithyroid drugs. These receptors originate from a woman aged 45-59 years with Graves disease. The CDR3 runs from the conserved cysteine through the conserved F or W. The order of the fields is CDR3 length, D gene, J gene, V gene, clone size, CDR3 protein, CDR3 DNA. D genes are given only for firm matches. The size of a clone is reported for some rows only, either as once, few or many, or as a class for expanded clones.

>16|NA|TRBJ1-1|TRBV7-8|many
CASSLMSQELNTEAFF
TGTGCCAGCAGCCTAATGTCACAGGAACTGAACACTGAAGCTTTCTTT
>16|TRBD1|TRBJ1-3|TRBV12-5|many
CAGLRTGEDSGNTIYF
TGTGCTGGACTTAGGACAGGGGAGGATTCTGGAAACACCATATATTTT
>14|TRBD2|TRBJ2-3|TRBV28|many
CASSFSGAPDTQYF
TGTGCCAGCAGCTTCAGCGGGGCCCCGGATACGCAGTATTTT
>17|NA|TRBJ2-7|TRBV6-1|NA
CASSRIGPWWGAVEQYF
TGTGCCAGCAGTCGAATTGGGCCGTGGTGGGGGGCGGTCGAGCAGTACTTC
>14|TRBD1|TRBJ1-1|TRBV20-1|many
CSARPRGANTEAFF
TGCAGTGCTAGACCCAGGGGGGCCAACACTGAAGCTTTCTTT
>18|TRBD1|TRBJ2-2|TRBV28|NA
CASSLPGGAVSNTGELFF
TGTGCCAGCAGTTTGCCAGGGGGCGCGGTCTCGAACACCGGGGAGCTGTTTTTT
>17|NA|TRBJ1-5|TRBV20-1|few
CSAQSWTALISNQPQHF
TGCAGTGCCCAAAGCTGGACGGCGCTAATTAGCAATCAGCCCCAGCATTTT
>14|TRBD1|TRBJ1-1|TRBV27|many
CASSPGQVNTEAFF
TGTGCCAGCAGTCCTGGACAGGTAAACACTGAAGCTTTCTTT
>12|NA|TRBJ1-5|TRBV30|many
CAWSVGVQPQHF
TGTGCCTGGAGTGTAGGGGTTCAGCCCCAGCATTTT
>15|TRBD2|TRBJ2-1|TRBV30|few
CAWSVRAGLYNEQFF
TGTGCCTGGAGTGTACGAGCGGGACTTTACAATGAGCAGTTCTTC